This T cell receptor (beta chain) originates from a study of cytomegalovirus exposure and HLA in healthy donors. Overall study results and limits: Further analysis was carried out later, and it showed several of the most significant clusters appearing linked to common viral pathogens.

PCR was performed using 60 Vbeta and 13 Jbeta primers. The repertoire was sequenced with immunoSEQ multiplex PCR; TCRdb's copy has only in-frame clones and lacks some. The sample carries 100,000 or so clones, around 76% recorded once. This clone came up a few times. Its antigen is unidentified. Germline-derived CDR1 and CDR2 are SNHLY and FYNNEI. Trimming pared 6 bases from V and 6 bases from J, leaving 10 bases between. The CDR3 covers 12 residues. The chain links TRBV2 to TRBJ2-3; the D is unclear. The sequence was collected from a man younger than 45 in good health and CMV-seropositive. The sequenced sample was PBMCs. CDR3: CASSPLSDTQYF. CDR3 DNA: TGTGCCAGCAGCCCCCTTTCCGATACGCAGTATTTT.